The 31 T cell receptor beta chains reported below all come from one sample, sequenced in a study of blood T cell repertoires in COVID-19. Sequencing was performed with immunoSEQ multiplex PCR; in TCRdb, only in-frame clones are kept and a portion is missing. This table holds some 140,000 clones, around 82% found once. Source material: PBMCs or T cells enriched from blood (not recorded which). Every receptor here comes from a man aged 40-49 years with acute COVID-19.

The rearrangement links TRBV27 to TRBJ2-6, with 8 bases identical to TRBD1. The V gene's germline CDR1 is MNHEY and CDR2 SMNVEV (reference sequence). J lost 2 bases, V lost 1 base, and 10 bases had no gene match. The CDR3 length is 19 residues. For the CDR3, the DNA is TGTGCCAGCAGTTTATATTTTGAGACAGGGGTTACTGGGGCCAACGTCCTGACTTTC. Encoded protein: CASSLYFETGVTGANVLTF. The full variable domain, its missing parts supplied by reference TRBV27 and TRBJ2-6, is EAQVTQNPRYLITVTGKKLTVTCSQNMNHEYMSWYRQDPGLGLRQIYYSMNVEVTDKGDVPEGYKVSRKEKRNFPLILESPSPNQTSLYFCASSLYFETGVTGANVLTFGAGSRLTVL.

CDR3 nucleotide sequence: TGCGCCAGCAGCCAAGAGTTAGGTAGCGGGGGAGGTAGCACAGATACGCAGTATTTT. This gives the protein CASSQELGSGGGSTDTQYF. V is TRBV4-3 and J is TRBJ2-3, with 9 bases that match TRBD2. This CDR3 contains 19 residues. The junction had 10 bases not matched to a gene; V was cut back by 0 bases and J by 0 bases. CDR1 and CDR2 from the germline V gene are LGHNA and YSLEER.

V and J are TRBV15 and TRBJ2-7; 7 nucleotides align to TRBD2. V lost 4 bases to trimming and J lost 0 bases; unmatched junction nucleotides: 3. CDR1 and CDR2 from the germline V gene are LNHNV and YYDKDF (reference sequence). The CDR3 has 14 residues. Here the CDR3 DNA reads TGTGCCACCAGCACGGGCGGGAGCTCCTACGAGCAGTACTTC. This translates into CATSTGGSSYEQYF.

This chain links TRBV5-1 with TRBJ1-1; tentative D call: TRBD1 (5 bases). Trimming stripped 3 bases from V and 7 bases from J, with 13 bases between. This CDR3 contains 13 residues. Per germline, CDR1 SGHRS and CDR2 YFSETQ. This chain's CDR3 is CASSSEGAHEAFF. In DNA, the CDR3 is TGCGCCAGCAGCTCGGAAGGGGCCCATGAAGCTTTCTTT.

The rearrangement joins TRBV28 to TRBJ2-7; TRBD2 matches 10 bases. This CDR3 spans 15 amino acids. Germline CDR1 reads MDHEN; CDR2 reads SYDVKM. V shed 6 bases, J shed 0 bases, and the junction held 5 bases outside the gene matches. The CDR3 loop is CASSQTSGYSYEQYF. DNA of the CDR3: TGTGCCAGCAGCCAGACTAGCGGGTACTCCTACGAGCAGTACTTC.

This sequence joins TRBV5-1 and TRBJ2-5; maybe TRBD2 (5 bases). The CDR3 loop spans 14 amino acids. Between the trimmed V and J ends, which lost 0 bases and 5 bases, there was a span of 11 bases. Germline V gene data show CDR1 as SGHRS and CDR2 as YFSETQ. The CDR3 loop is CASSLDGWEETQYF. The DNA for the CDR3 is TGCGCCAGCAGCTTGGATGGGTGGGAGGAGACCCAGTACTTC.

The V and J genes are TRBV9 and TRBJ2-7, with D possibly TRBD2 on 6 matching bases. The V gene's germline CDR1 is SGDLS and CDR2 YYNGEE. V lost 2 bases and J 0 bases, leaving 21 bases between the germline ends. The CDR3 has 18 residues. The CDR3 coding sequence is TGTGCCAGCAGCGTTGTGGGCGTGGGACTCCCGAGCTCCTACGAGCAGTACTTC. As protein: CASSVVGVGLPSSYEQYF.

The V call is TRBV5-1, the J call TRBJ2-3; 8 bases fit TRBD2. With 0 bases clipped from V and 4 bases from J, the junction kept 7 bases outside the gene matches. CDR3 length: 16 amino acids. Germline CDR1 is SGHRS and CDR2 is YFSETQ. The CDR3 spells CASSLEGGGSPDTQYF. For the CDR3, the DNA is TGCGCCAGCAGCTTGGAGGGCGGGGGGTCACCAGATACGCAGTATTTT.

V is TRBV27 and J is TRBJ2-7; 7 positions match TRBD1. The germline CDR1 and CDR2 sequences are MNHEY and SMNVEV (reference sequence). Unmatched junction bases numbered 9, after V lost 4 bases and J lost 3 bases. The CDR3 sequence is 15 residues long. The CDR3 DNA follows: TGTGCCAGCAGTTCAAGAAACAGGGGAAGCTACGAGCAGTACTTC. Protein: CASSSRNRGSYEQYF.

This chain links TRBV19 with TRBJ1-4, with 9 bases that match TRBD1. Trimming removed 1 base from V and 7 bases from J; junction bases left unmatched: 7. The CDR3 length is 16 residues. In germline, CDR1 is LNHDA, CDR2 SQIVND (reference sequence). The CDR3 sequence is CASSIVPDRGGEKLFF. The CDR3 region has the DNA TGTGCCAGTAGTATAGTCCCGGACAGGGGCGGTGAAAAACTGTTTTTT.

V and J are TRBV4-3 and TRBJ1-1; D unresolved. Germline-derived CDR1 and CDR2 are LGHNA and YSLEER. Trimming removed 4 bases at V and 0 bases at J, with 12 bases between. This CDR3 spans 15 amino acids. The CDR3 region is CASSPGRTMNTEAFF. The CDR3 nucleotides read TGCGCCAGCAGCCCCGGAAGGACTATGAACACTGAAGCTTTCTTT.

The V gene is TRBV7-9, the J gene TRBJ2-3, with D possibly TRBD1 on 6 matching bases. The CDR3 spans 17 residues. Trimming took off 1 base at V and 0 bases at J, with 14 bases between the two ends. Germline V CDR1 and CDR2: SEHNR, FQNEAQ (reference sequence). The CDR3 bases are TGTGCCAGCAGCTTAGGTTTTTGGACAGCGAGCACAGATACGCAGTATTTT. This codes for CASSLGFWTASTDTQYF.

This clone occurred once. The chain employs TRBV27 and TRBJ1-1, with D possibly TRBD1 on 5 matching bases. CDR1 MNHEY and CDR2 SMNVEV come from the germline V gene (reference sequence). Trimming shortened V by 1 base and J by 0 bases, and 9 bases separated the two germline ends. The CDR3 length is 15 residues. CDR3 protein: CASSLYMDMNTEAFF. CDR3 nucleotide sequence: TGTGCCAGCAGTTTATACATGGACATGAACACTGAAGCTTTCTTT.

CDR3 amino acids: CASSGRGTGQETQYF. The CDR3 nucleotides read TGTGCCAGTAGTGGCAGAGGCACGGGACAAGAGACCCAGTACTTC. The V and J genes are TRBV19 and TRBJ2-5; D perhaps matches TRBD2 (5 bases). CDR1 LNHDA and CDR2 SQIVND come from the germline V gene (reference sequence). The germline V and J ends were trimmed by 5 bases and 2 bases, with 15 bases remaining between them. The CDR3 is 15 amino acids.

The rearrangement uses TRBV4-2 and TRBJ1-4; D unresolved. The germline V gene encodes CDR1 LGHNA and CDR2 YNFKEQ. The length of the CDR3 is 15 residues. Trimming pared 3 bases from V and 1 base from J, leaving 9 bases between. This CDR3 is CASSQAGRTNEKLFF. DNA of the CDR3: TGTGCCAGCAGCCAGGCGGGCAGAACTAATGAAAAACTGTTTTTT.

The DNA for the CDR3 is TGTGCCAGCAGCCGGGACAGGGGCACAGATACGCAGTATTTT. Protein sequence: CASSRDRGTDTQYF. The rearrangement joins TRBV11-3 to TRBJ2-3; 9 bases align to TRBD1. This CDR3 is built from 14 residues. With V trimmed by 5 bases and J by 1 base, 1 base remained unmatched. CDR1 and CDR2 (germline): SGHNT, YENEEA.

For the CDR3, the DNA is TGTGCCAGCAGGGCCCCGGGGGGGCTTGACGGCTACACCTTC. This translates into CASRAPGGLDGYTF. This rearrangement joins TRBV6-5 to TRBJ1-2, with a possible D match to TRBD1 (6 bases). Germline assignment: CDR1 MNHEY and CDR2 SVGAGI. The CDR3 has 14 residues. The V gene lost 6 bases and the J gene lost 8 bases, with 19 bases spanning the gap.

The chain is built from TRBV10-3 and TRBJ2-1; D ambiguous. The germline gives CDR1 ENHRY, CDR2 SYGVKD. The CDR3 has 12 residues. Trimming removed 0 bases at V and 9 bases at J, with 6 bases between. The chain's CDR3 is CAISESMSEQFF. Written as DNA, the CDR3 is TGTGCCATCAGTGAGTCTATGAGTGAGCAGTTCTTC.

This clone was detected ten times or more. The chain is built from TRBV19 and TRBJ1-5; TRBD1 agrees at 12 bases. CDR1 is LNHDA and CDR2 is SQIVND in the germline V gene (reference sequence). The junction had 4 bases not matched to a gene; V was cut back by 2 bases and J by 2 bases. This CDR3 is 17 amino acids long. The CDR3 protein is CASSILGTGGGNQPQHF. DNA for the CDR3: TGTGCCAGTAGTATACTAGGGACAGGGGGCGGCAATCAGCCCCAGCATTTT. Supplemented by reference TRBV19 and TRBJ1-5, the full variable domain reads DGGITQSPKYLFRKEGQNVTLSCEQNLNHDAMYWYRQDPGQGLRLIYYSQIVNDFQKGDIAEGYSVSREKKESFPLTVTSAQKNPTAFYLCASSILGTGGGNQPQHFGDGTRLSIL.

This chain joins TRBV7-2 and TRBJ2-7; TRBD2 matches 8 bases. V gave up 1 base and J gave up 0 bases; unmatched junction bases: 11. CDR3 length: 18 amino acids. The V gene's germline CDR1 is SGHTA and CDR2 FQGNSA. The CDR3 region has the DNA TGTGCCAGCAGCTTAGAAAGGGTCGGGAGGGGTAGCTCCTACGAGCAGTACTTC. Encoded protein: CASSLERVGRGSSYEQYF.

This clone was recorded once. The genes are TRBV27 and TRBJ1-4; D may be TRBD1 (5 bases). The CDR3 contains 15 residues. V was trimmed by 4 bases and J by 8 bases, leaving 17 bases between them. CDR1 is MNHEY, CDR2 SMNVEV, per germline (reference sequence). The CDR3 spells CASSSIGGVTEKLFF. CDR3 nucleotide sequence: TGTGCCAGCAGTTCCATCGGGGGGGTGACAGAAAAACTGTTTTTT.

The chain joins TRBV19 to TRBJ1-5; 8 nucleotides align to TRBD1. Trimming cost V 8 bases and J 2 bases; bases outside gene matches: 5. Germline CDR1 and CDR2: LNHDA and SQIVND (reference sequence). The CDR3 extends over 14 amino acids. Here the CDR3 reads CASGDRGGNQPQHF. In DNA form, the CDR3 reads TGTGCCAGTGGCGACAGGGGTGGCAATCAGCCCCAGCATTTT.

This chain links TRBV5-8 with TRBJ2-3; 8 nucleotides match TRBD2. Losses at the gene ends were 2 bases for V and 3 bases for J; bases not matched to a gene: 8. The CDR3 totals 16 residues. Germline V gives CDR1 SGHTS, CDR2 YDEGEE. Here the CDR3 DNA reads TGTGCCAGCAGCTTTCGTCGGGAGGGCCCGACAGATACGCAGTATTTT. Translation: CASSFRREGPTDTQYF.

The chain links TRBV5-1 to TRBJ2-2, with 8 bases fitting TRBD1. This CDR3 comprises 17 residues. The J segment lost 6 bases and the V segment lost 3 bases, leaving 13 bases of the junction unmatched. Germline V gene sequence: CDR1 SGHRS, CDR2 YFSETQ. The CDR3 nucleotides are TGCGCCAGCAGCTCCCGCGACAGGGGAGAAGTGGCCGGGGAGCTGTTTTTT. Translation: CASSSRDRGEVAGELFF.

The chain joins TRBV3-1 (or the pseudogene TRBV3-2) to TRBJ2-2; 8 positions agree with TRBD2. The CDR3 length is 14 residues. V lost 0 bases to trimming and J lost 8 bases; unmatched junction nucleotides: 2. Per the germline V gene, CDR1 is LGHDT and CDR2 is YNNKEL (reference sequence). Here the CDR3 reads CASSQDAGGGELFF. In nucleotides, the CDR3 is TGTGCCAGCAGCCAAGATGCGGGGGGAGGGGAGCTGTTTTTT.

This clone has only one observation. The V and J genes are TRBV5-6 and TRBJ1-3; TRBD1 might be the D (6 bases). CDR3 length: 14 residues. V dropped 4 bases and J dropped 2 bases, with 10 bases sitting between them. From germline, CDR1 is SGHDT and CDR2 YYEEEE. The CDR3: CASSPRGTGNTIYF. The CDR3, as DNA: TGTGCCAGCAGCCCGAGGGGGACTGGAAACACCATATATTTT. The full variable domain, rest sourced from reference TRBV5-6 and TRBJ1-3, is DAGVTQSPTHLIKTRGQQVTLRCSPKSGHDTVSWYQQALGQGPQFIFQYYEEEERQRGNFPDRFSGHQFPNYSSELNVNALLLGDSALYLCASSPRGTGNTIYFGEGSWLTVV.

The chain is built from TRBV6-1 and TRBJ2-6; D uncertain. This CDR3 spans 17 amino acids. Germline CDR1 reads MNHNS; CDR2 reads SASEGT. Trimming stripped 2 bases from V and 0 bases from J, with 11 bases between. CDR3 sequence: CASSETWASSGANVLTF. CDR3 DNA sequence: TGTGCCAGCAGTGAAACCTGGGCCAGCTCTGGGGCCAACGTCCTGACTTTC.

This clone was counted once. The chain links TRBV3-1 (or the pseudogene TRBV3-2) to TRBJ2-1, with D perhaps TRBD2 (5 bases). The length of the CDR3 is 15 residues. The V gene's germline CDR1 is LGHDT and CDR2 YNNKEL (reference sequence). V was pared by 1 base and J by 4 bases, with 11 bases between. The chain's CDR3 is CASSQASGLYNEQFF. As DNA, the CDR3 is TGTGCCAGCAGCCAAGCCAGCGGATTGTACAATGAGCAGTTCTTC.

V and J are TRBV29-1 and TRBJ1-1, with a possible D match to TRBD1 (5 bases). This CDR3 has 16 residues. Trimming pared 6 bases from V and 0 bases from J, leaving 20 bases between. CDR1 and CDR2 from the germline V gene are SQVTM and ANQGSEA. The DNA of the CDR3 is TGCAGCGTCCTCCCAACGAGGGGACTAATGAACACTGAAGCTTTCTTT. Its protein product is CSVLPTRGLMNTEAFF.

The chain couples TRBV21-1 to TRBJ1-6; the D call TRBD1 from the table was never checked on the DNA. TRBV21-1 is classified as a pseudogene. CDR3 length equals 16 residues. The CDR3 reads CASSKNRMGWNSPLHF. DNA of the CDR3: TGTGCCAGCAGCAAAAACAGGATGGGGTGGAATTCACCCCTCCACTTT.

This chain links TRBV24-1 with TRBJ1-1, with D hard to call. Germline V CDR1 and CDR2: KGHDR, SFDVKD. The CDR3 extends over 14 amino acids. V was cut by 3 bases and J by 1 base, with 8 bases left in between. The CDR3: CATSDPRENTEAFF. The CDR3 DNA is TGTGCCACCAGTGATCCCCGGGAGAACACTGAAGCTTTCTTT.